A single sample gave rise to the 23 T cell receptor beta chains below, sequenced in a study of siplizumab effects on memory and regulatory T cells. Profiled with immunoSEQ multiplex PCR; TCRdb holds only in-frame clones, not every one. In the table there are 70,000 to 95,000 clones, approximately 90% of which are singletons. The sample was CD4+ T cells sorted from blood. The source is a human donor in good health.

The rearrangement links TRBV6-1 to TRBJ2-2, with 7 bases fitting TRBD2. This CDR3 has 15 residues. Germline values: CDR1 MNHNS, CDR2 SASEGT. J gave up 6 bases and V 2 bases, and 6 bases lay outside the gene matches. The CDR3 here is CASSELGGAPGELFF. DNA for the CDR3: TGTGCCAGCAGTGAATTGGGAGGGGCCCCCGGGGAGCTGTTTTTT.

The CDR3 coding sequence is TGTGCCAGCATGAGAGATACGCAGTATTTT. Its translation: CASMRDTQYF. The chain employs TRBV6-6 and TRBJ2-3, with D unclear. V was clipped by 7 bases and J by 5 bases, with 4 bases between them. CDR3 length: 10 residues. The germline V gene encodes CDR1 MNHNY and CDR2 SVGAGI (reference sequence).

The chain employs TRBV5-5 and TRBJ2-1; a possible D gene is TRBD2 (5 bases). Between the trimmed V and J ends, which lost 3 bases and 5 bases, there was a span of 12 bases. The length of the CDR3 is 14 residues. CDR1 is SGHKS and CDR2 is YYEKEE in the germline V gene (reference sequence). CDR3 protein: CASSWTVRDNEQFF. The CDR3, as DNA: TGTGCCAGCAGCTGGACGGTGAGGGACAATGAGCAGTTCTTC.

The genes are TRBV5-8 and TRBJ2-7; 10 positions agree with TRBD2. The V gene end was trimmed by 2 bases and the J gene end by 1 base; junction bases not matched to a gene: 3. CDR3 length: 15 residues. Germline V gene sequence: CDR1 SGHTS, CDR2 YDEGEE. The CDR3 reads CASSLTSGKSYEQYF. CDR3 coding DNA: TGTGCCAGCAGCTTAACTAGCGGGAAATCCTACGAGCAGTACTTC. Looking up the rest from reference TRBV5-8 and TRBJ2-7 gives the full variable domain: EAGVTQSPTHLIKTRGQQATLRCSPISGHTSVYWYQQALGLGLQFLLWYDEGEERNRGNFPPRFSGRQFPNYSSELNVNALELEDSALYLCASSLTSGKSYEQYFGPGTRLTVT.

This clone was seen a single time. The chain employs TRBV11-3 and TRBJ2-1; D possibly corresponds to TRBD2 (5 bases). The CDR3 contains 13 residues. From germline, CDR1 is SGHNT and CDR2 YENEEA. The V gene lost 5 bases and the J gene lost 8 bases, with 13 bases spanning the gap. The CDR3 DNA is TGTGCCAGCAGCCTAGCTAGCCGGGATGAGCAGTTCTTC. It translates to CASSLASRDEQFF.

The gene calls are TRBV4-3 and TRBJ2-7; possible D gene TRBD2, 6 bases. CDR1 and CDR2 from the germline V gene are LGHNA and YSLEER. V was trimmed by 0 bases and J by 3 bases, leaving 9 bases between them. The CDR3 totals 14 residues. The CDR3 loop is CASSQDTGGYEQYF. DNA for the CDR3: TGCGCCAGCAGCCAAGATACCGGGGGCTACGAGCAGTACTTC.

V and J are TRBV2 and TRBJ1-2, with TRBD1 as a possible D gene (6 bases). The CDR3 spans 12 residues. The germline gives CDR1 SNHLY, CDR2 FYNNEI. Deletions cut 5 bases from V and 8 bases from J, with 12 bases between. The CDR3 nucleotides read TGTGCCAGCAGTATCAACAGGGAAGGCTACACCTTC. Protein product: CASSINREGYTF.

The chain uses TRBV5-1 and TRBJ2-2; TRBD2 agrees at 8 bases. This CDR3 has 14 residues. The junction had 4 bases not matched to a gene; V was cut back by 5 bases and J by 4 bases. Germline CDR1 and CDR2: SGHRS and YFSETQ. This CDR3 is CASSELAGTGELFF. The CDR3 DNA reads as TGCGCCAGCAGTGAGCTAGCGGGCACCGGGGAGCTGTTTTTT.

The rearrangement links TRBV5-1 to TRBJ2-1, with TRBD2 matching 13 bases. Germline lookup yields CDR1 SGHRS and CDR2 YFSETQ. The V and J ends lost 4 bases and 2 bases, in that order; junction bases with no gene match: 3. The length of the CDR3 is 16 residues. CDR3 sequence: CASSDTSGRAYNEQFF. CDR3 in DNA: TGCGCCAGCAGCGACACTAGCGGGAGGGCCTACAATGAGCAGTTCTTC.

The chain is built from TRBV5-6 and TRBJ2-1, with 9 nucleotides matching TRBD2. CDR1 SGHDT and CDR2 YYEEEE come from the germline V gene. V gave up 2 bases and J gave up 5 bases; unmatched junction bases: 8. The CDR3 has 16 residues. The DNA of the CDR3 is TGTGCCAGCAGCTTCGTAGCGGGAGCGGCTCACAATGAGCAGTTCTTC. This gives the protein CASSFVAGAAHNEQFF.

This chain connects TRBV2 to TRBJ2-5; tentatively, D is TRBD1 (8 bases). Germline loops: CDR1 SNHLY, CDR2 FYNNEI. The CDR3 spans 12 residues. This chain's CDR3 is CGQGRVKETQYF. In DNA, the CDR3 is TGTGGACAGGGGAGGGTTAAAGAGACCCAGTACTTC.

In its sample, this clone was seen a few times. CDR3 in amino acids: CASSSGQRSNQPQHF. The DNA for the CDR3 is TGTGCCAGCAGCTCCGGACAAAGGAGCAATCAGCCCCAGCATTTT. The rearrangement uses TRBV5-8 and TRBJ1-5; tentative D call: TRBD1 (5 bases). V gave up 3 bases and J gave up 1 base, with 11 bases separating them. CDR1 and CDR2 (germline): SGHTS, YDEGEE. The CDR3 loop spans 15 amino acids.

This clone appeared a single time. The chain links TRBV7-2 to TRBJ2-7; TRBD2 aligns across 12 bases. Germline CDR1 SGHTA, CDR2 FQGNSA. This CDR3 contains 15 residues. The V and J ends lost 5 bases and 2 bases, in that order; junction bases with no gene match: 4. The CDR3 DNA is TGTGCCAGCAGCCAATGGACTAGCGGGACCTACGAGCAGTACTTC. Translation gives CASSQWTSGTYEQYF.

The rearrangement uses TRBV4-1 and TRBJ2-1; maybe TRBD2 (5 bases). The germline CDR1 and CDR2 sequences are MGHRA and YSYEKL. The V gene lost 6 bases and the J gene lost 0 bases, with 15 bases spanning the gap. The CDR3 contains 16 residues. The CDR3 region is CASRPPSGASYNEQFF. The CDR3 nucleotides read TGCGCCAGCAGACCGCCCAGCGGAGCCTCCTACAATGAGCAGTTCTTC.

V is TRBV6-4 and J is TRBJ2-2; 7 nucleotides align to TRBD1. V shed 0 bases and J 4 bases; nucleotides not matched to a gene: 8. This CDR3 is built from 17 residues. Per the germline V gene, CDR1 is MRHNA and CDR2 is SNTAGT. CDR3 region: CASSDSINRGVTGELFF. The CDR3 DNA sequence: TGTGCCAGCAGTGACTCGATAAACAGGGGTGTCACCGGGGAGCTGTTTTTT.

This chain links TRBV6-4 with TRBJ1-5; D not certain. Trimming took off 0 bases at V and 3 bases at J, with 15 bases between the two ends. Germline-derived CDR1 and CDR2 are MRHNA and SNTAGT. This CDR3 has 17 residues. The CDR3 reads CASSDSGRRYVNQPQHF. The CDR3 DNA reads as TGTGCCAGCAGTGACTCTGGGCGTCGGTACGTCAATCAGCCCCAGCATTTT.

The chain recombines TRBV5-4 with TRBJ2-7, with 8 positions matching TRBD2. Trimming at V came to 4 bases and at J to 2 bases, leaving 11 bases not matched to a gene. Looked up from germline, CDR1 is SGHNT and CDR2 is YYREEE (reference sequence). The CDR3 sequence is 16 residues long. This CDR3 reads CASSLVGRGGTYEQYF. Written as DNA, the CDR3 is TGTGCCAGCAGCCTGGTCGGCCGGGGGGGAACCTACGAGCAGTACTTC.

In this sample, this clone turned up a few times. V and J are TRBV6-6 and TRBJ1-1; no clear D. The length of the CDR3 is 11 residues. CDR1 is MNHNY and CDR2 is SVGAGI in the germline V gene (reference sequence). With 4 bases removed from V and 3 bases from J, the gap between germline ends came to 3 bases. CDR3 nucleotides: TGTGCCAGCAGTTGGGACACTGAAGCTTTCTTT. It is translated as CASSWDTEAFF.

This clone is a singleton in its sample. This chain joins TRBV7-6 and TRBJ2-7, with D possibly matching TRBD2 (5 bases). V lost 5 bases to trimming and J lost 1 base, with 15 bases between them. This CDR3 is 15 amino acids long. The germline V gene encodes CDR1 SGHVS and CDR2 FNYEAQ. CDR3 loop: CASSARSGSSYEQYF. The CDR3, as DNA: TGTGCCAGCAGCGCCCGCTCTGGGAGTTCCTACGAGCAGTACTTC.

This clone was counted a single time. The genes are TRBV7-6 and TRBJ2-3, with a weak D call TRBD2 (6 bases). Germline V lookup: CDR1 SGHVS, CDR2 FNYEAQ. This CDR3 comprises 16 residues. V lost 5 bases and J 6 bases, leaving 21 bases between the germline ends. Written as DNA, the CDR3 is TGTGCCAGCAGCGAACTAGCTTCGGGCTCGGGGGATACGCAGTATTTT. Translating gives CASSELASGSGDTQYF.

The gene calls are TRBV29-1 and TRBJ2-3, with a tentative D call TRBD2 (5 bases). V gave up 7 bases and J gave up 1 base, with 9 bases separating them. The germline V gene encodes CDR1 SQVTM and CDR2 ANQGSEA. The CDR3 spans 12 residues. The CDR3 reads CSAGAGTDTQYF. The CDR3 DNA reads as TGCAGCGCTGGAGCGGGCACAGATACGCAGTATTTT.

The chain joins TRBV7-9 to TRBJ2-1; D possibly corresponds to TRBD2 (5 bases). Germline loops: CDR1 SEHNR, CDR2 FQNEAQ (reference sequence). This CDR3 contains 15 residues. Between the trimmed V and J ends, which lost 5 bases and 8 bases, there was a span of 19 bases. CDR3 amino acids: CASSPPGIVGDEQFF. The CDR3 region has the DNA TGTGCCAGCAGCCCGCCGGGGATAGTAGGTGATGAGCAGTTCTTC.

This chain links TRBV28 with TRBJ1-5; TRBD1 aligns across 8 bases. Germline V gives CDR1 MDHEN, CDR2 SYDVKM. V dropped 11 bases and J dropped 3; count of bases not matched to a gene: 6. This CDR3 comprises 13 residues. The CDR3 sequence: CAARGPLNQPQHF. The CDR3 nucleotides are TGTGCCGCCAGGGGGCCCCTCAATCAGCCCCAGCATTTT.